This T cell receptor (beta chain) was captured in a study of Tregs in tolerant kidney transplant recipients. Findings and caveats of the study: In tolerant patients, donor-specific Tregs outgrew total Tregs, suggesting antigen-driven expansion.

CD4+CD25+CD127- Tregs, CD4+CD25- non-Tregs, CD4 and CD8 cells were sorted. Before regulatory T cell sorting, thawed PBMCs rested overnight at 37°C in around 180 IU/ml IL-2. This CDR3 is 12 amino acids long. V was shortened by 5 bases and J by 6 bases, with 8 bases between the two germline ends. Germline V lookup: CDR1 SGHTA, CDR2 FQGTGA. Clones were sequenced by immunoSEQ multiplex PCR, and TCRdb holds only the in-frame ones, with some missing. Counted here are about 3,700 clones, around 85% occurring once; the ten biggest clones make up under 2%. Notes on this clone: What it binds is not known.

The receptor was derived from a human donor who received a combined kidney and bone marrow transplant. The chain combines TRBV7-3 with TRBJ2-1; D call uncertain. This material consisted of Tregs from blood, taken before the transplant. The chain's CDR3 is CASSPGTNEQFF. For the CDR3, the DNA is TGTGCCAGCAGCCCGGGTACCAATGAGCAGTTCTTC.